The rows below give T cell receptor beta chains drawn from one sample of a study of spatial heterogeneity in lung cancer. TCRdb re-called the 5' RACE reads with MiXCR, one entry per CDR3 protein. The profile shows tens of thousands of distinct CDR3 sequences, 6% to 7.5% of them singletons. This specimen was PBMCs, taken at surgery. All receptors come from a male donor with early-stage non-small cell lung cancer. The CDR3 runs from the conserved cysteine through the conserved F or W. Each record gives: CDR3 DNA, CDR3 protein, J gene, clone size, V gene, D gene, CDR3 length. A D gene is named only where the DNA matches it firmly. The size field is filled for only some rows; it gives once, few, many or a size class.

CDR3nt: TGTGCCAGCAGTACTCTAGGCAGGCGGGACACTGAAGCTTTCTTT; CDR3aa: CASSTLGRRDTEAFF; j_gene: TRBJ1-1; abundance: many; v_gene: TRBV28; d_gene: .; len: 15
CDR3nt: TGTGCCACCAGTGATCCCGGGACAGGGGCCTCGGGGACCCAGTACTTC; CDR3aa: CATSDPGTGASGTQYF; j_gene: TRBJ2-5; abundance: medium-sized; v_gene: TRBV24-1; d_gene: TRBD1; len: 16
CDR3nt: TGTGCCAGCGGGATGACAGTTAACACTGAAGCTTTCTTT; CDR3aa: CASGMTVNTEAFF; j_gene: TRBJ1-1; abundance: few; v_gene: TRBV6-5; d_gene: .; len: 13
CDR3nt: TGCAGTGCTAGACAAGTGGGACTAGCGGGAGGTGGGGGCTCCTACGAGCAGTACTTC; CDR3aa: CSARQVGLAGGGGSYEQYF; j_gene: TRBJ2-7; abundance: .; v_gene: TRBV20-1; d_gene: TRBD2; len: 19
CDR3nt: TGTGCCAGCAGGGGGGCTCTCCAAGAGACCCAGTACTTC; CDR3aa: CASRGALQETQYF; j_gene: TRBJ2-5; abundance: few; v_gene: TRBV5-5; d_gene: .; len: 13
CDR3nt: TGTGCCAGCAGCTTTGAGGGAGGCGAGCAGTACTTC; CDR3aa: CASSFEGGEQYF; j_gene: TRBJ2-7; abundance: many; v_gene: TRBV7-9; d_gene: .; len: 12
CDR3nt: TGTGCCAGCAGTCCGAAGACAGGGGTGAACTCACCCCTCCACTTT; CDR3aa: CASSPKTGVNSPLHF; j_gene: TRBJ1-6; abundance: few; v_gene: TRBV27; d_gene: TRBD1; len: 15
CDR3nt: TGTGCCAGCAGCCGGATCCACAGAGGAGGGACTGAAGCTTTCTTT; CDR3aa: CASSRIHRGGTEAFF; j_gene: TRBJ1-1; abundance: few; v_gene: TRBV3-1; d_gene: .; len: 15
CDR3nt: TGTGCCAGCAGCCCCCCGGGCGGGAGGGCCGTTGCCGGGGAGCTGTTTTTT; CDR3aa: CASSPPGGRAVAGELFF; j_gene: TRBJ2-2; abundance: many; v_gene: TRBV28; d_gene: TRBD2; len: 17
CDR3nt: TGTGCCAGCTCACGGGGGTCCCAGGACTACGAGCAGTACTTC; CDR3aa: CASSRGSQDYEQYF; j_gene: TRBJ2-7; abundance: many; v_gene: TRBV18; d_gene: .; len: 14
CDR3nt: TGTGCCAGCTCACCACGAGCGCAGGAGGGCACTGAAGCTTTCTTT; CDR3aa: CASSPRAQEGTEAFF; j_gene: TRBJ1-1; abundance: many; v_gene: TRBV18; d_gene: .; len: 15
CDR3nt: TGTGCCAGCAGTGTAAACCGCCCCGAAGCTTTCTTT; CDR3aa: CASSVNRPEAFF; j_gene: TRBJ1-1; abundance: .; v_gene: TRBV6-6; d_gene: .; len: 12
CDR3nt: TGTGCCAGCAGCTCCATCGGGAGCACCGGGGAGCTGTTTTTT; CDR3aa: CASSSIGSTGELFF; j_gene: TRBJ2-2; abundance: many; v_gene: TRBV7-2; d_gene: .; len: 14
CDR3nt: TGTGCCAGCTCACGACAGGGAGATTATGGCTACACCTTC; CDR3aa: CASSRQGDYGYTF; j_gene: TRBJ1-2; abundance: few; v_gene: TRBV18; d_gene: TRBD1; len: 13
CDR3nt: TGTGCCAGCAAATCCAGTCTGGGGGGCCAGGACAATGAGCAGTTCTTC; CDR3aa: CASKSSLGGQDNEQFF; j_gene: TRBJ2-1; abundance: .; v_gene: TRBV6-2/TRBV6-3; d_gene: .; len: 16
CDR3nt: TGTGCCAGCAGTGTAGAAGACTTATATAATTCACCCCTCCACTTT; CDR3aa: CASSVEDLYNSPLHF; j_gene: TRBJ1-6; abundance: .; v_gene: TRBV2; d_gene: .; len: 15
CDR3nt: TGTGCCAGCAGCCAAGACGGCAGCCCTCAAGCCAAAAACATTCAGTACTTC; CDR3aa: CASSQDGSPQAKNIQYF; j_gene: TRBJ2-4; abundance: many; v_gene: TRBV3-1; d_gene: .; len: 17
CDR3nt: TGTGCCAGCTCGGACAGCTACGAGCAGTACTTC; CDR3aa: CASSDSYEQYF; j_gene: TRBJ2-7; abundance: many; v_gene: TRBV12-3/TRBV12-4; d_gene: .; len: 11
CDR3nt: TGTGCCAGCAGCCAGCGGGGGACGAACACCGGGGAGCTGTTTTTT; CDR3aa: CASSQRGTNTGELFF; j_gene: TRBJ2-2; abundance: medium-sized; v_gene: TRBV6-4; d_gene: TRBD2; len: 15
CDR3nt: TGTGCCAGCAGCTTAGCACGGGGTGGCTCTGGGGCCAACGTCCTGACTTTC; CDR3aa: CASSLARGGSGANVLTF; j_gene: TRBJ2-6; abundance: many; v_gene: TRBV7-8; d_gene: .; len: 17
CDR3nt: TGTGCCAGCAGTGCCACAGGGGCCGGGGAGCTGTTTTTT; CDR3aa: CASSATGAGELFF; j_gene: TRBJ2-2; abundance: few; v_gene: TRBV2; d_gene: TRBD1; len: 13
CDR3nt: TGTGCCAGCAGCAGGGGCACTGAAGCTTTCTTT; CDR3aa: CASSRGTEAFF; j_gene: TRBJ1-1; abundance: many; v_gene: TRBV6-5; d_gene: .; len: 11
CDR3nt: TGCGCCAGCAGCCCGGGGCAGCGAAGCTACGAGCAGTACTTC; CDR3aa: CASSPGQRSYEQYF; j_gene: TRBJ2-7; abundance: many; v_gene: TRBV5-1; d_gene: .; len: 14
CDR3nt: TGTGCCAGCTCACGAGCCTTCCTCACAGGCGACGCGAACACCGGGGAGCTGTTTTTT; CDR3aa: CASSRAFLTGDANTGELFF; j_gene: TRBJ2-2; abundance: .; v_gene: TRBV18; d_gene: .; len: 19
CDR3nt: TGCGCCAGCAGCCCGGCTGCGGGAGGGTTCTCCTACGAGCAGTACTTC; CDR3aa: CASSPAAGGFSYEQYF; j_gene: TRBJ2-7; abundance: few; v_gene: TRBV4-3; d_gene: TRBD2; len: 16
CDR3nt: TGTGCCAGCAGTGGTACGAAAGACTATGGCTACACCTTC; CDR3aa: CASSGTKDYGYTF; j_gene: TRBJ1-2; abundance: many; v_gene: TRBV2; d_gene: .; len: 13
CDR3nt: TGTGCCAGCAGCCCGGGGACAGGGAGGGCTGAAGCTTTCTTT; CDR3aa: CASSPGTGRAEAFF; j_gene: TRBJ1-1; abundance: many; v_gene: TRBV14; d_gene: TRBD1; len: 14
CDR3nt: TGCAGTGCTACGCCCGCCTACACGGGTACCTACGAGCAGTACTTC; CDR3aa: CSATPAYTGTYEQYF; j_gene: TRBJ2-7; abundance: few; v_gene: TRBV20-1; d_gene: .; len: 15
CDR3nt: TGTGCCAGCAGCTTAGTTCTCACAGATACGCAGTATTTT; CDR3aa: CASSLVLTDTQYF; j_gene: TRBJ2-3; abundance: medium-sized; v_gene: TRBV7-6; d_gene: .; len: 13
CDR3nt: TGTGCCAGTAGTCGGGGCAACTACAATGAGCAGTTCTTC; CDR3aa: CASSRGNYNEQFF; j_gene: TRBJ2-1; abundance: .; v_gene: TRBV19; d_gene: .; len: 13
CDR3nt: TGTGCCAGCAGAACGGGACAGCAAGAGACCCAGTACTTC; CDR3aa: CASRTGQQETQYF; j_gene: TRBJ2-5; abundance: many; v_gene: TRBV5-4; d_gene: TRBD1; len: 13
CDR3nt: TGCAGCGTGTCCAGGGGCCAAGAGACCCAGTACTTC; CDR3aa: CSVSRGQETQYF; j_gene: TRBJ2-5; abundance: many; v_gene: TRBV29-1; d_gene: .; len: 12
CDR3nt: TGTGCCAGCAGTTCCGGGGTCTCCTCTGGAAACACCATATATTTT; CDR3aa: CASSSGVSSGNTIYF; j_gene: TRBJ1-3; abundance: few; v_gene: TRBV12-3/TRBV12-4; d_gene: .; len: 15
CDR3nt: TGTGCCAGCAGTATATCCTACGAGCAGTACTTC; CDR3aa: CASSISYEQYF; j_gene: TRBJ2-7; abundance: many; v_gene: TRBV28; d_gene: .; len: 11
CDR3nt: TGTGCCAGCAGCCTAGACGGTTGGAACGAGCAGTACTTC; CDR3aa: CASSLDGWNEQYF; j_gene: TRBJ2-7; abundance: .; v_gene: TRBV9; d_gene: .; len: 13
CDR3nt: TGTGCCAGCAGCCAAGGGATAGGGGGGGAATACAGCAATCAGCCCCAGCATTTT; CDR3aa: CASSQGIGGEYSNQPQHF; j_gene: TRBJ1-5; abundance: .; v_gene: TRBV4-2; d_gene: .; len: 18
CDR3nt: TGTGCCAGCAGTTCGGCAGGGACGAACACTGAAGCTTTCTTT; CDR3aa: CASSSAGTNTEAFF; j_gene: TRBJ1-1; abundance: .; v_gene: TRBV12-3/TRBV12-4; d_gene: .; len: 14
CDR3nt: TGTGCCAGTAGTCGGGGATACAATGAGCAGTTCTTC; CDR3aa: CASSRGYNEQFF; j_gene: TRBJ2-1; abundance: many; v_gene: TRBV19; d_gene: .; len: 12
CDR3nt: TGTGCCAGCAGCTTAAAATGGGACCGCGGGATCTATGAGCAGTTCTTC; CDR3aa: CASSLKWDRGIYEQFF; j_gene: TRBJ2-1; abundance: .; v_gene: TRBV7-2; d_gene: .; len: 16
CDR3nt: TGTGCCAGCACCCGAGGGTATGGCTACACCTTC; CDR3aa: CASTRGYGYTF; j_gene: TRBJ1-2; abundance: .; v_gene: TRBV12-3/TRBV12-4; d_gene: .; len: 11
CDR3nt: TGTGCCAGCAGCTTAGATGGGACAGCTGGAAACACCATATATTTT; CDR3aa: CASSLDGTAGNTIYF; j_gene: TRBJ1-3; abundance: .; v_gene: TRBV11-2; d_gene: TRBD1; len: 15
CDR3nt: TGTGCCAGCAGTTTACTCGGCGGGACCAACACCGGGGAGCTGTTTTTT; CDR3aa: CASSLLGGTNTGELFF; j_gene: TRBJ2-2; abundance: few; v_gene: TRBV6-5; d_gene: .; len: 16
CDR3nt: TGCGCCAGCAGCTTAGACGGGCAGAGCTCCTACAATGAGCAGTTCTTC; CDR3aa: CASSLDGQSSYNEQFF; j_gene: TRBJ2-1; abundance: many; v_gene: TRBV5-1; d_gene: .; len: 16
CDR3nt: TGTGCCACCAGTGATTCCAGGGCGCAGTATGGCTACACCTTC; CDR3aa: CATSDSRAQYGYTF; j_gene: TRBJ1-2; abundance: .; v_gene: TRBV24-1; d_gene: .; len: 14
CDR3nt: TGCGCCAGCAGCCAAGGCCAGGGAATGAGCACTGAAGCTTTCTTT; CDR3aa: CASSQGQGMSTEAFF; j_gene: TRBJ1-1; abundance: many; v_gene: TRBV4-1; d_gene: .; len: 15
CDR3nt: TGTGCCAGCACCTCATCGGGACTAGCGGATAATGAGCAGTTCTTC; CDR3aa: CASTSSGLADNEQFF; j_gene: TRBJ2-1; abundance: many; v_gene: TRBV12-3/TRBV12-4; d_gene: TRBD2; len: 15
CDR3nt: TGTGCCAGCAGTGAAGGGATAAGGGCCACCGGGGAGCTGTTTTTT; CDR3aa: CASSEGIRATGELFF; j_gene: TRBJ2-2; abundance: few; v_gene: TRBV25-1; d_gene: .; len: 15
CDR3nt: TGCAGCGTTGTCGGGGTTGATCTCAAAAACATTCAGTACTTC; CDR3aa: CSVVGVDLKNIQYF; j_gene: TRBJ2-4; abundance: many; v_gene: TRBV29-1; d_gene: .; len: 14
CDR3nt: TGTGCCACCAGTGACCCGACTCTACGCACCGGGGAGCTGTTTTTT; CDR3aa: CATSDPTLRTGELFF; j_gene: TRBJ2-2; abundance: many; v_gene: TRBV24-1; d_gene: .; len: 15